The 29 T cell receptor beta chains in this list originate from one sample, sequenced in a study of T cell changes during pregnancy in multiple sclerosis. Generated by immunoSEQ multiplex PCR, the TCRdb table keeps only in-frame clones and is missing some. Of about 77,000 clones in the sample, roughly 91% are singletons; the top ten hold just over 2.5%. Specimen: peripheral blood, collected after pregnancy. The source of these receptors is a female donor in good health, enrolled as a control in a pregnancy study.

The chain uses TRBV7-2 and TRBJ2-7, with D possibly matching TRBD2 (5 bases). Germline V gives CDR1 SGHTA, CDR2 FQGNSA. The CDR3 has 13 amino acids. Trimming took 1 base from V and 4 from J, leaving 8 bases between them. The CDR3 here is CASSLGRSYEQYF. The CDR3 DNA reads as TGTGCCAGCAGCTTAGGGAGGTCATACGAGCAGTACTTC.

This clone was seen once. The chain uses TRBV27 and TRBJ1-5; 11 positions match TRBD1. The CDR3 is made up of 17 amino acids. Per germline, CDR1 MNHEY and CDR2 SMNVEV (reference sequence). V lost 5 bases, J lost 3 bases, and 9 bases stayed unmatched. The DNA for the CDR3 is TGTGCCAGCAGTCCAGGACAGGGGGCTCTTGCCAATCAGCCCCAGCATTTT. Encoded protein: CASSPGQGALANQPQHF.

The J gene is TRBJ2-3, the V gene TRBV18; D is ambiguous. Germline assignment: CDR1 KGHSH and CDR2 LQKENI. The V and J ends lost 0 bases and 2 bases respectively, with 3 bases between them. The CDR3 has 13 amino acids. The CDR3 region has the DNA TGTGCCAGCTCACCACCCCTCACAGATACGCAGTATTTT. Its protein product is CASSPPLTDTQYF.

V gene TRBV5-1 combines with J gene TRBJ2-7, with TRBD2 matching over 7 bases. This CDR3 spans 14 amino acids. Germline trimming cut 0 bases from V and 6 bases from J; bases unmatched to any gene: 6. The germline CDR1 and CDR2 sequences are SGHRS and YFSETQ. This CDR3 is CASSLGLALGEQYF. DNA for the CDR3: TGCGCCAGCAGCTTGGGACTAGCTTTAGGCGAGCAGTACTTC.

This chain uses TRBV7-9 with TRBJ2-5; tentative D call: TRBD2 (6 bases). The V gene's germline CDR1 is SEHNR and CDR2 FQNEAQ (reference sequence). The CDR3 contains 14 residues. V was cut by 5 bases and J by 4 bases, with 14 bases left in between. The CDR3 loop is CASSEIGRGETQYF. CDR3 DNA: TGTGCCAGCAGCGAAATAGGGCGGGGAGAGACCCAGTACTTC.

This chain joins TRBV6-6 and TRBJ2-3, with 10 bases lining up with TRBD1. V gave up 0 bases and J gave up 3 bases; unmatched junction bases: 3. This CDR3 is built from 16 residues. CDR1 and CDR2 from the germline V gene are MNHNY and SVGAGI (reference sequence). The CDR3 loop reads CASSYSSGQGTDTQYF. Written as DNA, the CDR3 is TGTGCCAGCAGTTACTCCTCGGGACAGGGGACAGATACGCAGTATTTT.

V is TRBV5-1 and J is TRBJ2-5; 14 nucleotides align to TRBD2. Germline V gives CDR1 SGHRS, CDR2 YFSETQ. J gave up 3 bases and V 2 bases, and 3 bases lay outside the gene matches. The CDR3 covers 16 residues. The CDR3 loop is CASSLRTSGGKETQYF. Written as DNA, the CDR3 is TGCGCCAGCAGCTTACGGACTAGCGGGGGGAAAGAGACCCAGTACTTC.

The CDR3 reads CAWSVQHRSSIYF. Here the CDR3 DNA reads TGTGCCTGGAGTGTCCAGCATCGGAGCTCCATATATTTT. V usage is TRBV30 and J usage is TRBJ1-3; no definite D call. The CDR3 runs to 13 residues. With 0 bases removed from V and 11 bases from J, the gap between germline ends came to 14 bases. Germline V gene data show CDR1 as GTSNPN and CDR2 as SVGIG (reference sequence).

V is TRBV11-1 and J is TRBJ2-5; 9 nucleotides match TRBD2. The germline gives CDR1 SGHAT, CDR2 FQDESV (reference sequence). This CDR3 has 16 residues. Trimming cost V 1 base and J 3 bases; bases outside gene matches: 6. CDR3 in amino acids: CASSLGLAVKEETQYF. The CDR3 DNA sequence: TGTGCCAGCAGCTTAGGACTAGCGGTGAAAGAAGAGACCCAGTACTTC.

For the CDR3, the DNA is TGTGCCAGCAGCTTAGCACACTACTACGAGCAGTACTTC. This gives the protein CASSLAHYYEQYF. The rearrangement uses TRBV13 and TRBJ2-7; D remains ambiguous. Trimming shortened V by 1 base and J by 3 bases, and 7 bases separated the two germline ends. Germline CDR1 reads PRHDT; CDR2 reads FYEKMQ (reference sequence). This CDR3 contains 13 residues.

The V and J genes are TRBV11-2 and TRBJ1-2, with D perhaps matching TRBD1 (6 bases). V dropped 2 bases and J dropped 8 bases, with 12 bases sitting between them. The CDR3 runs to 13 residues. Looked up from germline, CDR1 is SGHAT and CDR2 is FQNNGV. Here the CDR3 reads CASSLQRTDGYTF. In DNA, the CDR3 is TGTGCCAGCAGCTTACAAAGGACAGACGGCTACACCTTC.

The rearrangement uses TRBV7-3 and TRBJ2-3; D perhaps matches TRBD2 (7 bases). Per the germline V gene, CDR1 is SGHTA and CDR2 is FQGTGA. The V and J ends lost 1 base and 2 bases respectively, with 13 bases between them. CDR3 length equals 16 residues. CDR3 coding DNA: TGTGCCAGCAGCTTAAATTGGGGGGGGCCCACAGATACGCAGTATTTT. Translation gives CASSLNWGGPTDTQYF.

The V call is TRBV27, the J call TRBJ2-1; TRBD2 matches 10 bases. Germline V CDR1 and CDR2: MNHEY, SMNVEV (reference sequence). With 1 base clipped from V and 2 bases from J, the junction kept 11 bases outside the gene matches. The CDR3 sequence is 19 residues long. The CDR3 DNA is TGTGCCAGCAGTTTATTCTCCCCGAAACTAGCGGGAACCTACAATGAGCAGTTCTTC. It is translated as CASSLFSPKLAGTYNEQFF.

The chain is built from TRBV5-4 and TRBJ1-6; a weak D match, TRBD1 (5 bases). Germline loops: CDR1 SGHNT, CDR2 YYREEE (reference sequence). This CDR3 spans 15 amino acids. The V end was cut by 0 bases, the J end by 9 bases, with 13 bases between. CDR3 in DNA: TGTGCCAGCAGCTTGGATGGGATGGGGGGTTCACCCCTCCACTTT. Its translation is CASSLDGMGGSPLHF.

The V gene is TRBV19, the J gene TRBJ2-3, with TRBD2 matching over 10 bases. J was trimmed by 3 bases and V by 3 bases; bases with no gene match: 3. The CDR3 is made up of 15 amino acids. Looked up from germline, CDR1 is LNHDA and CDR2 is SQIVND (reference sequence). The CDR3 protein is CASSIPAGGTDTQYF. DNA of the CDR3: TGTGCCAGTAGTATTCCAGCGGGGGGGACAGATACGCAGTATTTT.

A single count supports this clone. The chain is built from TRBV4-1 and TRBJ2-1, with 9 bases that match TRBD2. The CDR3 is 16 residues long. Germline V CDR1 and CDR2: MGHRA, YSYEKL. Trimming at V came to 0 bases and at J to 1 base, leaving 1 base not matched to a gene. CDR3 nucleotide sequence: TGCGCCAGCAGCCAAGAGCGGGGGGGTTCCTACAATGAGCAGTTCTTC. It specifies CASSQERGGSYNEQFF.

This clone was counted only a few times. The chain has TRBV6-6 and TRBJ2-5; tentative D call: TRBD2 (5 bases). The V and J ends lost 8 bases and 0 bases respectively, with 10 bases between them. CDR3 length: 13 amino acids. Per germline, CDR1 MNHNY and CDR2 SVGAGI (reference sequence). This CDR3 reads CASGREYQETQYF. The CDR3 nucleotides are TGTGCCAGCGGTAGGGAGTACCAAGAGACCCAGTACTTC.

This clone showed up just once. V usage is TRBV30 and J usage is TRBJ2-1, with 10 bases that match TRBD2. There are 14 residues in the CDR3. V was pared by 5 bases and J by 6 bases, with 7 bases of the junction left unmatched. The V gene's germline CDR1 is GTSNPN and CDR2 SVGIG (reference sequence). Here the CDR3 DNA reads TGTGCCTGGGGAACTAGCGGGGCGGGCAATGAGCAGTTCTTC. Translation gives CAWGTSGAGNEQFF.

The rearrangement uses TRBV15 and TRBJ1-4; no clear D. This CDR3 spans 15 amino acids. Germline CDR1 reads LNHNV; CDR2 reads YYDKDF (reference sequence). Trimming removed 3 bases at V and 0 bases at J, with 8 bases between. CDR3: CATSRPGSTNEKLFF. CDR3 bases: TGTGCCACCAGCAGGCCGGGGTCAACTAATGAAAAACTGTTTTTT.

This clone has more than one count but fewer than ten. The J gene is TRBJ1-1, the V gene TRBV11-1; 8 bases are shared with TRBD1. The CDR3 covers 17 residues. Losses at the gene ends were 5 bases for V and 3 bases for J; bases not matched to a gene: 14. Germline V gives CDR1 SGHAT, CDR2 FQDESV (reference sequence). The CDR3 here is CASSPKRRTGRDTEAFF. CDR3 in DNA: TGTGCCAGCAGCCCAAAACGACGGACAGGGAGGGACACTGAAGCTTTCTTT.

In its sample, this clone was seen once. V and J are TRBV27 and TRBJ2-1; 13 nucleotides line up with TRBD2. Per the germline V gene, CDR1 is MNHEY and CDR2 is SMNVEV (reference sequence). Germline trimming cut 3 bases from V and 9 bases from J; bases unmatched to any gene: 5. CDR3 length: 15 residues. CDR3 protein: CASSFGLAGAAEQFF. The CDR3 nucleotides are TGTGCCAGCAGTTTCGGACTAGCGGGAGCTGCTGAGCAGTTCTTC.

V is TRBV28 and J is TRBJ2-7; tentative D call: TRBD1 (6 bases). The CDR3 extends over 15 amino acids. V dropped 3 bases and J dropped 1 base, with 13 bases sitting between them. In germline, CDR1 is MDHEN, CDR2 SYDVKM. This CDR3 is CASSLTGAVSYEQYF. CDR3 in DNA: TGTGCCAGCAGTTTGACAGGAGCAGTTTCCTACGAGCAGTACTTC. Complete variable domain (other parts from reference TRBV28 and TRBJ2-7): DVKVTQSSRYLVKRTGEKVFLECVQDMDHENMFWYRQDPGLGLRLIYFSYDVKMKEKGDIPEGYSVSREKKERFSLILESASTNQTSMYLCASSLTGAVSYEQYFGPGTRLTVT.

The chain couples TRBV18 to TRBJ1-1; tentative D call: TRBD1 (6 bases). The germline CDR1 and CDR2 sequences are KGHSH and LQKENI. The CDR3 is made up of 18 amino acids. V lost 1 base and J lost 4, with 22 bases in between. The CDR3 here is CASSPRTIQGKSGTEAFF. As DNA, the CDR3 is TGTGCCAGCTCACCACGGACGATCCAGGGGAAAAGTGGCACTGAAGCTTTCTTT.

This chain uses TRBV4-1 with TRBJ2-7; no definite D call. The CDR3 length is 15 residues. The germline gives CDR1 MGHRA, CDR2 YSYEKL. V was pared by 1 base and J by 4 bases, with 14 bases between. CDR3 region: CASSQGVGGIYEQYF. In DNA, the CDR3 is TGCGCCAGCAGCCAAGGGGTCGGCGGTATTTACGAGCAGTACTTC.

This chain links TRBV27 with TRBJ1-1, with 8 bases matching TRBD1. This CDR3 region has 15 residues. Germline lookup yields CDR1 MNHEY and CDR2 SMNVEV (reference sequence). J gave up 11 bases and V 2 bases, and 13 bases lay outside the gene matches. The chain's CDR3 is CASSLDGGRGRVAFF. CDR3 nucleotides: TGTGCCAGCAGTTTAGATGGGGGCAGGGGGCGCGTGGCTTTCTTT.

V usage is TRBV7-9 and J usage is TRBJ1-1; 8 bases are a match to TRBD1. Germline CDR1 is SEHNR and CDR2 is FQNEAQ (reference sequence). The V and J ends lost 5 bases and 11 bases, in that order; junction bases with no gene match: 13. CDR3 length equals 14 residues. CDR3: CASSASTGVAEAFF. CDR3 coding DNA: TGTGCCAGCAGCGCCTCGACAGGGGTAGCGGAGGCTTTCTTT.

The CDR3 DNA reads TGTGCCAGCAGCGCAGCTAGCGGGGGGGAGTCGCAGGGGGGTACGCAGTATTTT. Its translation: CASSAASGGESQGGTQYF. The chain uses TRBV9 and TRBJ2-3; 12 bases are shared with TRBD2. Looked up from germline, CDR1 is SGDLS and CDR2 is YYNGEE. The trim removed 3 bases at V and 8 bases at J, leaving 16 bases unmatched. The CDR3 sequence is 18 residues long.

The gene calls are TRBV7-9 and TRBJ1-1; 11 bases match TRBD1. Germline V gene lookup returns CDR1 SEHNR and CDR2 FQNEAQ (reference sequence). The CDR3 covers 16 residues. V lost 2 bases, J lost 7 bases, and 9 bases stayed unmatched. CDR3 residues: CASSLFSGQGESEAFF. The DNA for the CDR3 is TGTGCCAGCAGCTTATTTTCGGGACAGGGGGAGAGTGAAGCTTTCTTT.

The chain carries TRBV28 and TRBJ2-2, with D perhaps matching TRBD2 (6 bases). V was cut by 2 bases and J by 4 bases, with 14 bases left in between. Germline CDR1 and CDR2: MDHEN and SYDVKM. The CDR3 length is 16 residues. In DNA form, the CDR3 reads TGTGCCAGCAGTTTAGGGACGGGAGCGGTCACCGGGGAGCTGTTTTTT. It specifies CASSLGTGAVTGELFF.